This T cell receptor (beta chain) emerged from a study of naive and memory T cell subsets. Remarks on this clonotype: The antigen remains undetermined.

Study findings and constraints: TCR transcript changes with activation or differentiation may affect this RNA method.

Amplification of ligated cDNA took four PCR rounds with SP2 and nested alpha and beta constant primers. Blood and skin TCR RNA was reverse transcribed with alpha and beta constant primers. Each CDR3 protein is one row after TCRdb ran MiXCR on the 5' RACE reads. The data show about 62,000 distinct CDR3 sequences, 8% to 9% seen once. The library had UMIs added by 3' ligation of an oligonucleotide to TCR cDNA. Whole-blood samples were roughly 2.3 ml of peripheral blood from healthy adult volunteers. This clonotype was obtained from a female donor in good health.

In DNA, the CDR3 is TGTGCCAGCAGTTCGACTAGCGGGAGTCCCCACGAGCAGTACTTC. Amino acids: CASSSTSGSPHEQYF. The chain is built from TRBV5-5 and TRBJ2-7, with 12 bases fitting TRBD2. Losses at the gene ends were 5 bases for V and 5 bases for J; bases not matched to a gene: 8. The CDR3 runs to 15 residues. The V gene's germline CDR1 is SGHKS and CDR2 YYEKEE (reference sequence).